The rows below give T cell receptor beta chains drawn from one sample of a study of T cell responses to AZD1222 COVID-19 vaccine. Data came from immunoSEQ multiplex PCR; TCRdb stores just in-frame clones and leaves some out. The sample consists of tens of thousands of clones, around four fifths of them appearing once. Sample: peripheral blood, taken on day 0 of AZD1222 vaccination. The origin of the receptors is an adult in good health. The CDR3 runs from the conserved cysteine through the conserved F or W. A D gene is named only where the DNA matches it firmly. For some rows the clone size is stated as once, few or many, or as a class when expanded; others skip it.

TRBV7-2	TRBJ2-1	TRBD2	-	TGTGCCAGCAGCTTCGGTACTAGCGGTTACAATGAGCAGTTCTTC	CASSFGTSGYNEQFF
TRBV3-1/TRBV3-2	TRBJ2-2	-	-	TGTGCCAGCAGCCAAATATCGGTCCCGAACACCGGGGAGCTGTTTTTT	CASSQISVPNTGELFF
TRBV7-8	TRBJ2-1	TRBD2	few	TGTGCCAGCAGCTTACCTATCAGACTAGCGGGAGTTCGTAATGAGCAGTTCTTC	CASSLPIRLAGVRNEQFF
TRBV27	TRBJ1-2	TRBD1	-	TGTGCCAGCACTTCGGCAGGGGGGAGCTATGGCTACACCTTC	CASTSAGGSYGYTF
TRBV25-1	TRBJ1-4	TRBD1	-	TGTGCCAGCAGTGCCCCGGGACAGGGGGCTGAAAAACTGTTTTTT	CASSAPGQGAEKLFF
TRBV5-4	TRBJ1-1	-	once	TGTGCCAGCAGCCTGAGGTCCAACGAAGCTTTCTTT	CASSLRSNEAFF
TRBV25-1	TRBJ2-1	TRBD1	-	TGTGCCAGCAGTGAGGAGACAGGGTGGAATGAGCAGTTCTTC	CASSEETGWNEQFF
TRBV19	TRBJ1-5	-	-	TGTGCCAGTAGTCCCCAGGATGGGGCCACGGGCAATCAGCCCCAGCATTTT	CASSPQDGATGNQPQHF
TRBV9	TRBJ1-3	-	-	TGTGCCAGCAGCGTAGATCCCCAGGGAAGTCTTGGAAACACCATATATTTT	CASSVDPQGSLGNTIYF
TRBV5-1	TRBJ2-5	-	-	TGCGCCAGCAGCTTTACCAACCGTGGAACCCAGTACTTC	CASSFTNRGTQYF
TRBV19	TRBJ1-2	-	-	TGTGCCAGTAGTTTGGCCAGGGAGGTTGGCTACACCTTC	CASSLAREVGYTF
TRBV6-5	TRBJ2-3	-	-	TGTGCCAGCAGTTACGGGCTGCGCACAGATACGCAGTATTTT	CASSYGLRTDTQYF
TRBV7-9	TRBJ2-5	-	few	TGTGCCGGGAATACCGAACAAGAGACCCAGTACTTC	CAGNTEQETQYF
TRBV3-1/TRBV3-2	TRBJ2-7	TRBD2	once	TGTGCCAGCAGCCAAGGACTAGCAGTTCACGAGCAGTACTTC	CASSQGLAVHEQYF
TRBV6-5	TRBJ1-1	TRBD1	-	TGTGCCAGCAGTCAGGACAGGGAAGGAGGTTTCTTT	CASSQDREGGFF
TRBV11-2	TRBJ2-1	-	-	TGTGCCAGCAGCTTAGTACTAGATAATGAGCAGTTCTTC	CASSLVLDNEQFF
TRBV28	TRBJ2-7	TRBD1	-	TGTGCCAGCAGTCGACGACAGGGAACCTACGAGCAGTACTTC	CASSRRQGTYEQYF
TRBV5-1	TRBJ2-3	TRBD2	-	TGCGCCAGCAGCTTGGTACTAGCGGGAGAAGATACGCAGTATTTT	CASSLVLAGEDTQYF
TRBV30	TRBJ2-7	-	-	TGTGCCTGGAGTGTTCTTACCAACTACGAGCAGTACTTC	CAWSVLTNYEQYF
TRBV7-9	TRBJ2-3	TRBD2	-	TGTGCCAGCAATAGCGGGATTTACACAGATACGCAGTATTTT	CASNSGIYTDTQYF